One sample yielded the 22 T cell receptor beta chains listed below, sequenced in a study of long-term antiretroviral therapy in people with HIV (dated by TCRdb to about 2022). The immunoSEQ hsTCRB v3.0 assay was used at survey level resolution to sequence the TRB variable region. TCRdb took over this immuneACCESS table, retaining in-frame rearrangements with V and J assigned. Such tables are incomplete; in checked studies, under half of the missing clones stem from an unresolved V gene, and the remainder is unexplained. This sample comprises just over 35,000 clones, 70% to 90% of them detected only once. Jointly, the top ten make up roughly a tenth of the sample. Source: unsorted PBMCs, taken 2.2 years after starting antiretroviral therapy. Receptors originate from a man younger than 35 with HIV.

The chain combines TRBV4-2 with TRBJ2-7, with TRBD2 matching over 10 bases. Germline CDR1 reads LGHNA; CDR2 reads YNFKEQ. CDR3 length: 16 amino acids. J gave up 4 bases and V 0 bases, and 6 bases lay outside the gene matches. The CDR3 nucleotides read TGTGCCAGCAGCCAAGAGATCGGACTAGCGGCTTACGAGCAGTACTTC. Protein product: CASSQEIGLAAYEQYF.

V usage is TRBV7-2 and J usage is TRBJ1-2; TRBD1 aligns across 7 bases. Germline V gene lookup returns CDR1 SGHTA and CDR2 FQGNSA. The CDR3 totals 13 residues. J gave up 8 bases and V 5 bases, and 8 bases lay outside the gene matches. In DNA form, the CDR3 reads TGTGCCAGCAGCCCAGCCGGGACAGTGGGCTACACCTTC. Amino acids: CASSPAGTVGYTF.

The genes are TRBV2 and TRBJ2-3; 11 positions match TRBD2. V gave up 11 bases and J gave up 0 bases; unmatched junction bases: 7. CDR3 length: 15 residues. CDR1 is SNHLY and CDR2 is FYNNEI in the germline V gene. CDR3 sequence (DNA): TGTGCCCGCACTAGACTAGCGGGGAGCACAGATACGCAGTATTTT. This codes for CARTRLAGSTDTQYF.

V gene TRBV30 combines with J gene TRBJ2-3; a possible D gene is TRBD2 (5 bases). Between the trimmed V and J ends, which lost 0 bases and 2 bases, there was a span of 9 bases. The CDR3 is 14 residues long. CDR1 and CDR2 (germline): GTSNPN, SVGIG (reference sequence). This CDR3 reads CAWSVLRDTDTQYF. The CDR3 coding sequence is TGTGCCTGGAGTGTACTGAGGGACACAGATACGCAGTATTTT.

Details on this clone: One junction end disagrees with the germline gene, perhaps due to a read error. The rearrangement links TRBV7-9 to TRBJ1-1, with unresolved D. The germline gives CDR1 SEHNR, CDR2 FQNEAQ (reference sequence). The CDR3 sequence is 16 residues long. The CDR3: CASTLPRTGFSTEAFF. In DNA form, the CDR3 reads TGTGCCAGCACCTTACCCAGGACCGGTTTCTCTACTGAAGCTTTCTTT.

CDR3: CASSLGGLSYEQYF. For the CDR3, the DNA is TGTGCCAGCAGTTTAGGTGGACTCTCCTACGAGCAGTACTTC. J is TRBJ2-7 and V is TRBV28, with a weak D call TRBD2 (5 bases). CDR3 length equals 14 residues. Germline V gene data show CDR1 as MDHEN and CDR2 as SYDVKM. The V gene lost 2 bases and the J gene lost 0 bases, with 8 bases spanning the gap. The complete variable domain, with remaining parts taken from reference TRBV28 and TRBJ2-7, reads DVKVTQSSRYLVKRTGEKVFLECVQDMDHENMFWYRQDPGLGLRLIYFSYDVKMKEKGDIPEGYSVSREKKERFSLILESASTNQTSMYLCASSLGGLSYEQYFGPGTRLTVT.

This chain connects TRBV5-4 to TRBJ1-2; D remains unclear. The CDR3 has 14 residues. Germline V lookup: CDR1 SGHNT, CDR2 YYREEE (reference sequence). V was pared by 0 bases and J by 4 bases, with 10 bases between. The DNA of the CDR3 is TGTGCCAGCAGCTTGGACACAAGTGGCTATGGCTACACCTTC. This translates into CASSLDTSGYGYTF.

The chain carries TRBV6-1 and TRBJ1-6; 8 positions agree with TRBD1. Trimming took 10 bases from V and 10 from J; bases not matched to a gene: 9. The CDR3 extends over 13 amino acids. Germline CDR1 is MNHNS and CDR2 is SASEGT. The CDR3 bases are TGTGCCACCGGGGACAGGTCGAGATCACCCCTCCACTTT. Protein product: CATGDRSRSPLHF.

J is TRBJ2-7 and V is TRBV10-1, with TRBD2 matching over 11 bases. CDR1 is WNHNN, CDR2 SYGVQD, per germline (reference sequence). This CDR3 is 17 amino acids long. V gave up 10 bases and J gave up 6 bases; unmatched junction bases: 20. This CDR3 reads CAIIPGTSGRNAREQYF. Written as DNA, the CDR3 is TGCGCCATCATTCCCGGGACTAGCGGCAGAAATGCACGCGAGCAGTACTTC.

Only one count was recorded for this clone. The chain uses TRBV6-6 and TRBJ2-2, with D tentatively TRBD1 or TRBD2 (5 bases each). Germline values: CDR1 MNHNY, CDR2 SVGAGI (reference sequence). CDR3 length: 15 residues. V lost 6 bases to trimming and J lost 3 bases, with 14 bases between them. CDR3 nucleotides: TGTGCCAGCAGCCCCCCGGGGCGGGACACCGGGGAGCTGTTTTTT. Protein product: CASSPPGRDTGELFF.

V usage is TRBV7-6 and J usage is TRBJ2-1, with D maybe TRBD1 (6 bases). Per germline, CDR1 SGHVS and CDR2 FNYEAQ. This CDR3 has 17 amino acids. V dropped 2 bases and J dropped 0 bases, with 14 bases sitting between them. The chain's CDR3 is CASSLNPRGSSYNEQFF. The CDR3 DNA is TGTGCCAGCAGCTTAAACCCAAGGGGGAGCTCCTACAATGAGCAGTTCTTC.

V and J are TRBV7-9 and TRBJ2-1; D ambiguous. CDR3 length: 13 amino acids. The V gene lost 3 bases and the J gene lost 5 bases, with 8 bases spanning the gap. CDR1 is SEHNR, CDR2 FQNEAQ, per germline (reference sequence). The CDR3 here is CASSLGPDNEQFF. The CDR3 DNA reads TGTGCCAGCAGCTTGGGCCCAGACAATGAGCAGTTCTTC.

The V and J genes are TRBV6-6 and TRBJ2-2; 15 positions agree with TRBD2. V shed 2 bases and J 5 bases; nucleotides not matched to a gene: 0. Germline V gives CDR1 MNHNY, CDR2 SVGAGI (reference sequence). The CDR3 covers 16 residues. The CDR3 DNA reads as TGTGCCAGCAGTTACGGGACTAGCGGGAGGACCGGGGAGCTGTTTTTT. Encoded protein: CASSYGTSGRTGELFF.

The chain couples TRBV27 to TRBJ1-4; 7 positions match TRBD1. The CDR3 spans 17 residues. The germline gives CDR1 MNHEY, CDR2 SMNVEV (reference sequence). V lost 4 bases and J lost 0; bases outside the gene matches: 8. For the CDR3, the DNA is TGTGCCAGCAGTTCCCACAGGGGATTTGCAACTAATGAAAAACTGTTTTTT. Translating it yields CASSSHRGFATNEKLFF.

This rearrangement joins TRBV5-4 to TRBJ1-1; 8 nucleotides line up with TRBD1. J was trimmed by 5 bases and V by 4 bases; bases with no gene match: 10. Germline CDR1 and CDR2: SGHNT and YYREEE (reference sequence). The CDR3 is 15 amino acids. CDR3 protein: CASSPAGRGRTEAFF. The DNA of the CDR3 is TGTGCCAGCAGCCCGGCCGGCAGGGGGCGAACTGAAGCTTTCTTT.

The V gene is TRBV28, the J gene TRBJ1-1; TRBD1 matches at 12 bases. The V and J ends lost 3 bases and 5 bases, in that order; junction bases with no gene match: 16. The CDR3 has 19 residues. From germline, CDR1 is MDHEN and CDR2 SYDVKM. The DNA of the CDR3 is TGTGCCAGCAGTTTCTTCAACCTCCCGGGACAGGGGGCGCCGACTGAAGCTTTCTTT. It encodes CASSFFNLPGQGAPTEAFF.

Here the CDR3 DNA reads TGTGCCTGTACCGGGACTAGCTTTGTAGATACGCAGTATTTT. It yields the protein CACTGTSFVDTQYF. The gene calls are TRBV30 and TRBJ2-3, with 9 positions matching TRBD2. The CDR3 extends over 14 amino acids. The J segment lost 5 bases and the V segment lost 6 bases, leaving 9 bases of the junction unmatched. Germline CDR1 reads GTSNPN; CDR2 reads SVGIG (reference sequence).

The gene calls are TRBV4-3 and TRBJ2-7; perhaps TRBD1 as D (7 bases). V was shortened by 1 base and J by 5 bases, with 27 bases between the two germline ends. The CDR3 is 19 amino acids. The germline CDR1 and CDR2 sequences are LGHNA and YSLEER. CDR3 sequence (DNA): TGCGCCAGCAGCCAAGTCTCGACAGGGTGGGGGGCTGGAAGTAACGAGCAGTACTTC. It is translated as CASSQVSTGWGAGSNEQYF.

V gene TRBV5-4 combines with J gene TRBJ1-1; no firm D call. The V gene lost 0 bases and the J gene lost 1 base, with 10 bases spanning the gap. This CDR3 comprises 15 residues. The germline CDR1 and CDR2 sequences are SGHNT and YYREEE (reference sequence). Here the CDR3 DNA reads TGTGCCAGCAGCTTGGAAGGCGGGTGGAACACTGAAGCTTTCTTT. It specifies CASSLEGGWNTEAFF.

This chain joins TRBV7-2 and TRBJ2-7; D gene uncertain. Germline assignment: CDR1 SGHTA and CDR2 FQGNSA. This CDR3 spans 13 amino acids. Trimming left V 1 base short and J 12 bases short, with 16 bases between. The CDR3 is CASSLVIPPPTYF. The CDR3 DNA reads TGTGCCAGCAGCTTAGTTATCCCCCCCCCAACGTACTTC.

The CDR3 loop reads CASSEAGTGLSSPLHF. The CDR3, as DNA: TGTGCCAGCAGTGAAGCGGGGACAGGGTTATCTTCACCCCTCCACTTT. The chain has TRBV2 and TRBJ1-6; 9 bases agree with TRBD1. J gave up 9 bases and V 0 bases, and 6 bases lay outside the gene matches. The CDR3 contains 16 residues. Germline loops: CDR1 SNHLY, CDR2 FYNNEI.

DNA of the CDR3: TGTGCCACCAGCAGAGATTTGACGGGGGGACGCTACGAGCAGTACTTC. Its translation: CATSRDLTGGRYEQYF. The chain recombines TRBV15 with TRBJ2-7, with 7 nucleotides matching TRBD2. The CDR3 loop spans 16 amino acids. The V and J ends lost 0 bases and 3 bases, in that order; junction bases with no gene match: 8. Germline V lookup: CDR1 LNHNV, CDR2 YYDKDF (reference sequence). Based on the CDR3 plus reference TRBV15 and TRBJ2-7, the full variable domain is DAMVIQNPRYQVTQFGKPVTLSCSQTLNHNVMYWYQQKSSQAPKLLFHYYDKDFNNEADTPDNFQSRRPNTSFCFLDIRSPGLGDTAMYLCATSRDLTGGRYEQYFGPGTRLTVT.